This T cell receptor beta chain was observed in a study of OX40 agonist ivuxolimab in advanced cancers. Data came from immunoSEQ multiplex PCR; TCRdb stores just in-frame clones and leaves some out. The table lists approximately 47,000 clones, 85% to 90% of them singletons. This sequence originates from an adult with an advanced solid tumor such as melanoma, head and neck, liver or kidney cancer. The specimen comprised CD4+ or CD8+ T cells sorted from blood, sampled in a trial of the OX40 agonist ivuxolimab.

The CDR3 protein is CASSPLQGSTEAFF. The CDR3 coding sequence is TGTGCCAGCTCACCATTACAGGGGAGCACTGAAGCTTTCTTT. The chain links TRBV18 to TRBJ1-1; TRBD1 aligns across 7 bases. Germline loops: CDR1 KGHSH, CDR2 LQKENI. Germline trimming cut 2 bases from V and 4 bases from J; bases unmatched to any gene: 4. The CDR3 has 14 amino acids.